This section outlines one T cell receptor (beta chain) sequence together with its context. Original analysis: From reference gene primer amplification, estimates of nucleated cell counts were derived. The protocol was immunoSEQ multiplex PCR, while the TCRdb copy is restricted to in-frame clones and leaves out a portion. V and J calls and clone size come straight from that table; D and trimming were deduced from the DNA. The sample carries approximately 280,000 clones, about 89% recorded once. The data are from a study of blood T cell repertoires in COVID-19. The wider study: COVID-19 samples, acute and convalescent, were from the United States, Italy and Spain. Nucleic acid was either cDNA or gDNA, and it came from T cells, B-cell-depleted T cells, or PBMCs.

The V and J ends lost 5 bases and 5 bases, in that order; junction bases with no gene match: 6. CDR1 and CDR2 from the germline V gene are MNHEY and SVGAGI. The CDR3 is made up of 15 amino acids. The V call is TRBV6-5, the J call TRBJ1-6; 7 bases align to TRBD1. The clonotype comes from a man in his forties or fifties with acute or convalescent COVID-19. The sequenced sample consisted of peripheral blood. CDR3 DNA: TGTGCCAGCAGTCTAAGGACAGGCCATAATTCACCCCTCCACTTT. Amino acids: CASSLRTGHNSPLHF.